These 13 T cell receptor beta chains were sequenced from one sample in a study of shared clonotypes between healthy human individuals. The assay was immunoSEQ multiplex PCR, and TCRdb's table has in-frame clones only and misses some. The data show some 690,000 clones, 90% seen once. Input material: memory CD8+ T cells from PBMCs. Subset defined: CD45RO+ cells pooled with CCR7-negative TemRA cells. These receptors were taken from a man aged 18 to 29 in good health. Some clones in this sample may be carry-over from other donors' samples.

The chain employs TRBV27 and TRBJ1-3; D call uncertain. The germline gives CDR1 MNHEY, CDR2 SMNVEV (reference sequence). V lost 5 bases and J lost 6, with 11 bases in between. This CDR3 is 13 amino acids long. The CDR3 protein is CASSPLGENTIYF. DNA of the CDR3: TGTGCCAGCAGTCCGCTGGGTGAAAACACCATATATTTT.

This clone has just one count. The chain joins TRBV21-1 to TRBJ2-1; the table's D call, TRBD2, was not checked against the DNA. TRBV21-1 is a listed pseudogene. This CDR3 spans 11 amino acids. The CDR3, as DNA: TGTGCCAGCAGCTTTGGACTAGTACAATTCTTC. Amino acid sequence: CASSFGLVQFF.

The V call is TRBV27, the J call TRBJ2-2; D not certain. Trimming cost V 5 bases and J 0 bases, with 22 bases left between them. The CDR3 runs 19 residues. The germline CDR1 and CDR2 sequences are MNHEY and SMNVEV (reference sequence). Here the CDR3 DNA reads TGTGCCAGCAGTCCCTTACCGGTGCCCCTTAACGCGAACACCGGGGAGCTGTTTTTT. It is translated as CASSPLPVPLNANTGELFF.

The V call is TRBV5-1, the J call TRBJ2-3, with a weak D call TRBD2 (6 bases). CDR3 length equals 15 residues. In germline, CDR1 is SGHRS, CDR2 YFSETQ. Trimming took off 3 bases at V and 0 bases at J, with 11 bases between the two ends. The DNA of the CDR3 is TGCGCCAGCAGCTCGGGACTGGACAGCACAGATACGCAGTATTTT. As protein: CASSSGLDSTDTQYF. Full variable domain (outside the CDR3, taken from reference TRBV5-1 and TRBJ2-3): KAGVTQTPRYLIKTRGQQVTLSCSPISGHRSVSWYQQTPGQGLQFLFEYFSETQRNKGNFPGRFSGRQFSNSRSEMNVSTLELGDSALYLCASSSGLDSTDTQYFGPGTRLTVL.

The V call is TRBV7-6, the J call TRBJ2-7; TRBD1 or TRBD2 may be the D gene (5 bases each). Looked up from germline, CDR1 is SGHVS and CDR2 is FNYEAQ. This CDR3 is built from 14 residues. Trimming removed 6 bases from V and 3 bases from J, with 15 bases in between. CDR3 bases: TGTGCCAGCAGTCCGGGACCGAGGTACTACGAGCAGTACTTC. Encoded protein: CASSPGPRYYEQYF.

This clone has more than one count but fewer than ten. This chain links TRBV7-3 with TRBJ2-7; TRBD2 matches 8 bases. There are 15 residues in the CDR3. The V segment lost 9 bases and the J segment 3 bases; nucleotides outside the gene matches: 13. Germline CDR1 SGHTA, CDR2 FQGTGA. The chain's CDR3 is CASDWAGGPNYEQYF. The CDR3 DNA reads TGTGCCAGTGACTGGGCGGGAGGACCAAACTACGAGCAGTACTTC.

The V call is TRBV27, the J call TRBJ1-2; weak D call: TRBD1 (5 bases). The CDR3 consists of 15 residues. Trimming removed 2 bases from V and 4 bases from J, with 14 bases in between. Germline lookup yields CDR1 MNHEY and CDR2 SMNVEV (reference sequence). CDR3 region: CASSLRAGIFYGYTF. CDR3 bases: TGTGCCAGCAGTTTAAGGGCAGGGATCTTCTATGGCTACACCTTC.

The chain joins TRBV25-1 to TRBJ2-2; D is ambiguous. Germline-derived CDR1 and CDR2 are MGHDK and SYGVNS. Trimming removed 7 bases from V and 7 bases from J, with 13 bases in between. The CDR3 consists of 13 residues. The DNA of the CDR3 is TGTGCCAGCACTCCAAAGGCTGTCGGGGAGCTGTTTTTT. Protein: CASTPKAVGELFF. The variable domain in full, with the rest retrieved from reference TRBV25-1 and TRBJ2-2, is EADIYQTPRYLVIGTGKKITLECSQTMGHDKMYWYQQDPGMELHLIHYSYGVNSTEKGDLSSESTVSRIRTEHFPLTLESARPSHTSQYLCASTPKAVGELFFGEGSRLTVL.

The V gene is TRBV9, the J gene TRBJ1-2; 7 bases are a match to TRBD1. The CDR3 consists of 18 residues. Germline assignment: CDR1 SGDLS and CDR2 YYNGEE. V was clipped by 4 bases and J by 1 base; unmatched bases: 16. The CDR3 sequence is CASSSPGTENPINYGYTF. Here the CDR3 DNA reads TGTGCCAGCAGCTCACCGGGGACAGAAAACCCTATTAACTATGGCTACACCTTC. Based on the CDR3 plus reference TRBV9 and TRBJ1-2, the full variable domain is DSGVTQTPKHLITATGQRVTLRCSPRSGDLSVYWYQQSLDQGLQFLIQYYNGEERAKGNILERFSAQQFPDLHSELNLSSLELGDSALYFCASSSPGTENPINYGYTFGSGTRLTVV.

The J gene is TRBJ2-1, the V gene TRBV5-1, with a tentative D call TRBD2 (6 bases). V lost 1 base and J lost 8, with 13 bases in between. The CDR3 length is 14 residues. Germline CDR1 and CDR2: SGHRS and YFSETQ. Here the CDR3 DNA reads TGCGCCAGCAGCTTGCAAGGTGGCGGGGATGAGCAGTTCTTC. This encodes CASSLQGGGDEQFF.

The gene calls are TRBV7-9 and TRBJ2-1; 7 nucleotides align to TRBD2. V was clipped by 1 base and J by 4 bases; unmatched bases: 10. This CDR3 spans 17 amino acids. Germline loops: CDR1 SEHNR, CDR2 FQNEAQ (reference sequence). The CDR3 DNA reads as TGTGCCAGCAGCTTAGGTTTGGCGGGAGAGCGGTACAATGAGCAGTTCTTC. Amino acids: CASSLGLAGERYNEQFF. Full variable domain (outside the CDR3, taken from reference TRBV7-9 and TRBJ2-1): DTGVSQNPRHKITKRGQNVTFRCDPISEHNRLYWYRQTLGQGPEFLTYFQNEAQLEKSRLLSDRFSAERPKGSFSTLEIQRTEQGDSAMYLCASSLGLAGERYNEQFFGPGTRLTVL.

The chain employs TRBV5-1 and TRBJ2-3, with D maybe TRBD1 (6 bases). Germline CDR1 and CDR2: SGHRS and YFSETQ. The CDR3 runs to 15 residues. Trimming took 2 bases from V and 0 from J, leaving 10 bases between them. The DNA of the CDR3 is TGCGCCAGCAGCTTACCACAGGGTAGCACAGATACGCAGTATTTT. It codes for CASSLPQGSTDTQYF.

The chain combines TRBV7-8 with TRBJ2-7; 12 bases line up with TRBD2. The germline gives CDR1 SGHVS, CDR2 FQNEAQ. This CDR3 comprises 14 residues. Trimming cost V 5 bases and J 3 bases; bases outside gene matches: 2. This chain's CDR3 is CASSPTSGSYEQYF. The CDR3 bases are TGTGCCAGCAGCCCGACTAGCGGGAGCTACGAGCAGTACTTC. The whole variable domain, remainder taken from reference TRBV7-8 and TRBJ2-7, is GAGVSQSPRYKVAKRGQDVALRCDPISGHVSLFWYQQALGQGPEFLTYFQNEAQLDKSGLPSDRFFAERPEGSVSTLKIQRTQQEDSAVYLCASSPTSGSYEQYFGPGTRLTVT.